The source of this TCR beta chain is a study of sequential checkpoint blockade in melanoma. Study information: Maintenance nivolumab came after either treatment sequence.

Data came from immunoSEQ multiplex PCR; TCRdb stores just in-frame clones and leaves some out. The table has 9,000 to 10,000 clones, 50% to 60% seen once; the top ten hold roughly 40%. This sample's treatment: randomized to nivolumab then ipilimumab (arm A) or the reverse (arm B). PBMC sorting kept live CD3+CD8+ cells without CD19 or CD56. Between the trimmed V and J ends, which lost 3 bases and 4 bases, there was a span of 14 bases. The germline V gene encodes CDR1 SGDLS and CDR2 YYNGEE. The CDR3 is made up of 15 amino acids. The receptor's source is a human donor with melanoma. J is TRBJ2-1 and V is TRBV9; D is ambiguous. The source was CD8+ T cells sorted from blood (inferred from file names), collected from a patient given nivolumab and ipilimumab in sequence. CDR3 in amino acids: CASSGDHLRYNEQFF. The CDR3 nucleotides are TGTGCCAGCAGCGGAGATCACCTTAGATACAATGAGCAGTTCTTC.